This passage covers 10 T cell receptor beta chains from one sample sequenced in a study of blood T cell repertoires in COVID-19. Profiling relied on immunoSEQ multiplex PCR, and the TCRdb table lists in-frame clones only, not all of them. The sample records around 290,000 clones, 89% being singletons. The specimen sequenced was PBMCs or T cells enriched from blood (not recorded which). These receptors all come from a middle-aged woman who had recovered from COVID-19.

The V gene is TRBV5-5, the J gene TRBJ1-2; no reliable D call. V dropped 4 bases and J dropped 0 bases, with 10 bases sitting between them. Germline loops: CDR1 SGHKS, CDR2 YYEKEE (reference sequence). This CDR3 has 14 amino acids. CDR3 in amino acids: CASSPGVTNYGYTF. Written as DNA, the CDR3 is TGTGCCAGCAGCCCGGGTGTCACTAACTATGGCTACACCTTC.

This chain joins TRBV27 and TRBJ2-5; 8 bases match TRBD2. The germline CDR1 and CDR2 sequences are MNHEY and SMNVEV (reference sequence). Losses at the gene ends were 6 bases for V and 7 bases for J; bases not matched to a gene: 7. There are 13 residues in the CDR3. The CDR3 sequence is CASRTPGGGTQYF. The CDR3 DNA follows: TGTGCCAGCAGGACCCCCGGGGGGGGGACCCAGTACTTC.

To note about this clone: Other nucleotide sequences from this sample produce the same CDR3. This chain connects TRBV2 to TRBJ1-4, with D possibly being TRBD1 (6 bases). The CDR3 length is 12 residues. Per germline, CDR1 SNHLY and CDR2 FYNNEI. With 6 bases removed from V and 5 bases from J, the gap between germline ends came to 7 bases. For the CDR3, the DNA is TGTGCCAGCAGCGGACAGAATGAAAAACTGTTTTTT. Residues: CASSGQNEKLFF.

The V and J genes are TRBV5-1 and TRBJ2-3; TRBD1 might be the D (5 bases). Germline loops: CDR1 SGHRS, CDR2 YFSETQ. The CDR3 consists of 14 residues. V was pared by 0 bases and J by 2 bases, with 7 bases between. The CDR3 reads CASSLAGHTDTQYF. The CDR3 nucleotides are TGCGCCAGCAGCTTGGCCGGACACACAGATACGCAGTATTTT.

This chain joins TRBV7-8 and TRBJ2-7; 13 bases fit TRBD2. The CDR3 runs to 18 residues. Looked up from germline, CDR1 is SGHVS and CDR2 is FQNEAQ. V was clipped by 2 bases and J by 1 base; unmatched bases: 8. The CDR3: CASSLPGLAGLGSYEQYF. CDR3 coding DNA: TGTGCCAGCAGCTTACCGGGACTAGCGGGATTGGGGTCCTACGAGCAGTACTTC.

This clone was recorded only once. The CDR3 nucleotides read TGTGCCAGCAGCTCTGGACTAGCGGGAGTCACAGATACGCAGTATTTT. It translates to CASSSGLAGVTDTQYF. This chain links TRBV5-4 with TRBJ2-3, with 13 positions matching TRBD2. The CDR3 length is 16 residues. Trimming cost V 3 bases and J 2 bases; bases outside gene matches: 3. CDR1 is SGHNT and CDR2 is YYREEE in the germline V gene (reference sequence).

V and J are TRBV6-5 and TRBJ2-3; perhaps TRBD2 as D (5 bases). The V gene lost 4 bases and the J gene lost 0 bases, with 14 bases spanning the gap. Germline CDR1 is MNHEY and CDR2 is SVGAGI. The CDR3 runs 16 residues. CDR3 region: CASSWSRRASTDTQYF. CDR3 nucleotides: TGTGCCAGCAGTTGGAGTAGGCGGGCTAGCACAGATACGCAGTATTTT.

CDR3 protein: CASSRLVMNTEAFF. In DNA, the CDR3 is TGCGCCAGCAGCAGACTGGTCATGAACACTGAAGCTTTCTTT. The chain employs TRBV4-3 and TRBJ1-1; D remains unclear. The V gene lost 5 bases and the J gene lost 0 bases, with 10 bases spanning the gap. Germline assignment: CDR1 LGHNA and CDR2 YSLEER. This CDR3 comprises 14 residues.

The sample holds one count of this clone. This chain connects TRBV19 to TRBJ1-2, with no clear D. Deletions cut 0 bases from V and 4 bases from J, with 9 bases between. Germline V gene data show CDR1 as LNHDA and CDR2 as SQIVND (reference sequence). The CDR3 sequence is 14 residues long. The CDR3 DNA reads as TGTGCCAGTAGTATAGAACGTCAGATCTATGGCTACACCTTC. This gives the protein CASSIERQIYGYTF.

The chain combines TRBV5-1 with TRBJ2-7; 9 bases fit TRBD1. CDR1 is SGHRS, CDR2 YFSETQ, per germline. CDR3 length: 15 amino acids. Losses at the gene ends were 3 bases for V and 1 base for J; bases not matched to a gene: 5. The CDR3 coding sequence is TGCGCCAGCAGCTGGACAGGGGCTGATTCCTACGAGCAGTACTTC. It codes for CASSWTGADSYEQYF.